This TCR beta chain emerged from a study of tumor-infiltrating lymphocytes in primary liver carcinoma (TCRdb year 2017). Study-wide context: Hepatocellular carcinoma (four) or combined HCC and intrahepatic cholangiocarcinoma (one) was present in the five patients, who were three men and two women aged 30 to 69 years. The five patients had tumors of stage T1-T3 N0M0, with maximum diameters ranging from roughly 4 to 11 cm. Each sample produced roughly 3.5 to 7.13 million productive TCRbeta reads, and read depth showed no significant difference between tissue types. The study combined TCRbeta repertoire sequencing, expression microarrays and whole-exome sequencing across five regions of each liver tumor, with adjacent normal tissue and blood. A total of about 35 specimens from 5 patients, comprising approximately 25 tumor regions, 5 adjacent noncancerous liver tissues and 5 peripheral blood samples, were covered by TCRbeta repertoire sequencing. To link TCRbeta repertoire diversity to the local molecular phenotype, the 20 to 25 tumor region samples were profiled with Agilent mRNA microarrays. Reproducibility between technical replicate repertoires was high, with correlation coefficients above 0.98 and mean shared-clone rates roughly 0.86.

Starting from approximately 0.5 ug total RNA, TCRbeta-specific cDNA was produced by reverse transcription with a constant-region primer and ProtoScript II reverse transcriptase. The TCRbeta libraries were prepared through three rounds of nested multiplex PCR following a slightly modified ARM-PCR procedure. The first two PCR rounds used multiplex TRBV1-TRBV30 forward primers with a Cbeta reverse primer, each for roughly 11 cycles. Sample barcodes and Illumina adapters were added in a final 25-cycle PCR using Deep VentR polymerase. Before sequencing, amplicons between 200 and 500 bp were purified from gel using a QIAquick gel extraction kit. TCRbeta amplicons were sequenced on an Illumina HiSeq 2500 with 250-bp paired-end reads. The source study handled its data this way. Trimmomatic v0.33 was used to quality-trim the reads, and FLASH v1.2.11 was used to merge paired reads so that full CDR3 sequences could be recovered. V, D and J germline segments were assigned to the rearranged TCRbeta sequences using MiGEC v1.2.1b. Clonotype statistics, along with Shannon-Wiener diversity indices, were calculated using VDJtools v1.0.0. To reduce sampling bias, subsequent analyses other than the diversity analysis used only the 250 most abundant clonotypes in each sample. TCRdb reprocessing: public reads trimmed at Q25 with fastp, clones called with MiXCR, in-frame beta chains kept. Duplicate CDR3 protein sequences are folded into a single record with the most common DNA and genes. TCRdb's processing, not the authors' own work, is the source of the V and J calls. Present in this sample are tens of thousands of distinct CDR3 sequences, around 70% of which were seen just once. The top ten clonotypes cover around 19% of the sample.

Worth noting for this clonotype: There is no known antigen for this receptor. Base-call qualities are not available, and no considerably larger clone is one nucleotide away.

Study-wide conclusions, independent of this receptor: Comparison of CD4+ and CD8+ T cell repertoires was precluded by the use of bulk unsorted samples. Only about 8-24% of top clones were present in all five regions of a tumor, suggesting spatial heterogeneity of tumor-infiltrating T cells. Only a few patients were included in the study, and the authors note that the findings should be validated in a larger study. Because only the TCR beta chain was sequenced and unpaired alpha chains were not captured, true repertoire diversity is likely underestimated. Compared with blood, tumors had a significantly larger share of the repertoire taken up by the top 250 clones (p = 0.039). Repertoire overlap was higher between tumor regions (mean around 35%) than tumor-adjacent (approximately 17%) or tumor-blood (approximately 14%) pairs, consistent with antigen-driven expansion.

Without any cell sorting, total RNA and DNA were co-extracted from about 20-30 mg of bulk tissue using the AllPrep DNA/RNA mini kit. Surgical resection was performed in China between 2015 and early 2016 on four to six patients with histopathologically diagnosed primary liver carcinoma. Patients had chronic HBV infection and were treatment-naive at sampling. Five spatially separated regions were sampled from each tumor: the superior, inferior, left-lateral and right-lateral poles, plus the tumor centre. Histological examination found more than 75% viable tumor cells in every tumor sample. Fresh tumor and adjacent tissue pieces were bisected; one half was stored in RNAlater at -80°C, the other sent for histology. V and J lose 2 bases and 1 base, and a span of 12 bases separates them. The cysteine opens and the phenylalanine closes a CDR3 of 15 amino acids. The DNA shown is the 45-base CDR3, in frame from base 1. Per the germline V gene, SGDLS is the CDR1 and YYNGEE is the CDR2.

The chain uses TRBV9 and TRBJ2-5, with TRBD2 as a weak D call on 6 bases. The receptor was derived from a man between 40 and 49 years old with primary liver carcinoma and hepatitis B virus infection. Sequencing input: liver tumor tissue from sampling region 1. The cell subset or site label for this specimen denotes: tumor region T1, superior pole. The CDR3 here reads CASSVGGGAQETQYF. The DNA sequence is TGTGCCAGCAGCGTCGGGGGAGGCGCCCAAGAGACCCAGTACTTC.